This paragraph reports one T cell receptor (beta chain). The CDR3 runs to 17 residues. Looked up from germline, CDR1 is KGHSH and CDR2 is LQKENI. The V and J ends lost 4 bases and 8 bases, in that order; junction bases with no gene match: 12. This sample stems from a study of blood T cell repertoires in COVID-19. Turning to the study itself: Whether acute or convalescent, the COVID-19 samples came from the United States, Italy and Spain. Sources were T cells, B-cell-depleted T cells, or PBMCs; the material itself was cDNA or gDNA.

Authors' processing steps: Estimation of nucleated cell counts relied on the amplification of reference gene primers. The method was immunoSEQ multiplex PCR; TCRdb's version includes in-frame clones alone and lacks a portion of them. That table furnishes V, J and clone size, whereas the DNA furnished D and trimming. The sample shows about 190,000 clones, about nine tenths of them seen only once. The chain is built from TRBV18 and TRBJ2-1; TRBD1 aligns across 12 bases. This clonotype was sampled from a man aged 25 to 40 with acute or convalescent COVID-19. Material for sequencing was peripheral blood. In nucleotides, the CDR3 is TGTGCCAGCTCACTAGTCTGGGACAGGGGGCTCAAGGATGAGCAGTTCTTC. As protein: CASSLVWDRGLKDEQFF.